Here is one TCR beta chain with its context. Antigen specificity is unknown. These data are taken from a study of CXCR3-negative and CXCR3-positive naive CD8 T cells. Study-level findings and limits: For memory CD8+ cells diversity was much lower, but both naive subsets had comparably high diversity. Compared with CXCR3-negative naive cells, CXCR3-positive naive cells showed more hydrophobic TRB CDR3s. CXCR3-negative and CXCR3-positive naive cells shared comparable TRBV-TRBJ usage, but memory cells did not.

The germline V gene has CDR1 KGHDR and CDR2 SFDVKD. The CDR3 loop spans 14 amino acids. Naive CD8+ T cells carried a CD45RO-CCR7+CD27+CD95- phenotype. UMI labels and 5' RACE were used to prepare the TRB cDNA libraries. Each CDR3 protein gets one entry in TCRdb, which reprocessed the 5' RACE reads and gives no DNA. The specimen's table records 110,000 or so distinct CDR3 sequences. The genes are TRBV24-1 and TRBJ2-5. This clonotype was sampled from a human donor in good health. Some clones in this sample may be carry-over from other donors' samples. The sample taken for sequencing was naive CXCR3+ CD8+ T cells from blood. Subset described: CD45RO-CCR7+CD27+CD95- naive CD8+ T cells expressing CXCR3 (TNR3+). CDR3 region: CATSDVSSRETQYF.